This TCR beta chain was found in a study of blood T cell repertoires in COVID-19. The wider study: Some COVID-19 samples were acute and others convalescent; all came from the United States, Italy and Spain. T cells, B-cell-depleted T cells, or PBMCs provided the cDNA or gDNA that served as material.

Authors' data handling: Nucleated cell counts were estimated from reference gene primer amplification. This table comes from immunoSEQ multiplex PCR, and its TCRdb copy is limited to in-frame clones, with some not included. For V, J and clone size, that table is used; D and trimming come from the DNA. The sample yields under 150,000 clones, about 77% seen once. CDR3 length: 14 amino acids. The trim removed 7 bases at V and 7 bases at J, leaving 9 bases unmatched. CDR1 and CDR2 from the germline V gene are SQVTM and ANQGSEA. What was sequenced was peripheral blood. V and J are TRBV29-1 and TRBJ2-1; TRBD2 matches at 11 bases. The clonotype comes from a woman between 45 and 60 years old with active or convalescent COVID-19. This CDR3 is CSGFSGRGLNEQFF. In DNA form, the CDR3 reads TGCAGCGGGTTTAGCGGGAGGGGTCTGAATGAGCAGTTCTTC.